Following are 14 T cell receptor beta chains from one sample sequenced in a study of blood T cell repertoires in COVID-19. The method was immunoSEQ multiplex PCR; TCRdb's version includes in-frame clones alone and lacks a portion of them. The sample contains around 150,000 clones, almost 85% of which appear only once. What was sequenced was PBMCs or T cells enriched from blood (not recorded which). The receptors here all came from a woman in her forties or fifties with acute COVID-19.

This clone was detected a few times. The chain recombines TRBV12-3 or TRBV12-4 with TRBJ1-1, with TRBD1 as a possible D gene (6 bases). Trimming cost V 5 bases and J 11 bases, with 12 bases left between them. CDR3 length equals 11 residues. The CDR3 here is CASSPGVGAFF. CDR3 DNA sequence: TGTGCCAGCAGTCCAGGGGTTGGGGCTTTCTTT.

This sequence joins TRBV5-5 and TRBJ2-5, with 7 bases matching TRBD1. From germline, CDR1 is SGHKS and CDR2 YYEKEE (reference sequence). J gave up 1 base and V 1 base, and 4 bases lay outside the gene matches. The CDR3 extends over 15 amino acids. The CDR3 DNA is TGTGCCAGCAGCTTGAGCAGGGGGTCCCAAGAGACCCAGTACTTC. Amino acid sequence: CASSLSRGSQETQYF.

V gene TRBV28 combines with J gene TRBJ2-1, with 7 bases fitting TRBD1. The CDR3 contains 16 residues. Per the germline V gene, CDR1 is MDHEN and CDR2 is SYDVKM. Trimming cost V 7 bases and J 8 bases; bases outside gene matches: 17. In DNA, the CDR3 is TGTGCCAGCACCACCGCCGGGACAGTGGGGGCCCATGAGCAGTTCTTC. Its translation is CASTTAGTVGAHEQFF.

The rearrangement uses TRBV13 and TRBJ2-7; D unclear. The CDR3 has 12 amino acids. The germline CDR1 and CDR2 sequences are PRHDT and FYEKMQ (reference sequence). V lost 5 bases, J lost 3 bases, and 8 bases lay in between. In DNA form, the CDR3 reads TGTGCCAGCAGCGAACGAGGCTACGAGCAGTACTTC. As protein: CASSERGYEQYF.

The gene calls are TRBV9 and TRBJ2-1; 11 nucleotides line up with TRBD2. The CDR3 length is 16 residues. The V gene's germline CDR1 is SGDLS and CDR2 YYNGEE. V lost 0 bases, J lost 5 bases, and 4 bases stayed unmatched. The CDR3 here is CASSVVASGGNNEQFF. CDR3 bases: TGTGCCAGCAGCGTAGTGGCTAGCGGGGGGAACAATGAGCAGTTCTTC.

CDR3 nucleotide sequence: TGTGCCAGCAGCTTGGGGCACTCTGGAAACACCATATATTTT. Amino acids: CASSLGHSGNTIYF. The J gene is TRBJ1-3, the V gene TRBV13, with D possibly TRBD1 on 5 matching bases. Between the trimmed V and J ends, which lost 3 bases and 0 bases, there was a span of 6 bases. The CDR3 runs to 14 residues. Germline assignment: CDR1 PRHDT and CDR2 FYEKMQ (reference sequence).

This clone was picked up one time. The chain uses TRBV19 and TRBJ1-4, with D perhaps TRBD1 (5 bases). There are 15 residues in the CDR3. The V end was cut by 10 bases, the J end by 7 bases, with 22 bases between. CDR1 is LNHDA and CDR2 is SQIVND in the germline V gene (reference sequence). The CDR3 region has the DNA TGTGCCACCGACCCCGGAGGGGATGGAGTTGAAAAACTGTTTTTT. Encoded protein: CATDPGGDGVEKLFF.

The chain recombines TRBV19 with TRBJ2-1; 8 bases map to TRBD1. The germline V gene has CDR1 LNHDA and CDR2 SQIVND (reference sequence). V was clipped by 6 bases and J by 7 bases; unmatched bases: 14. The length of the CDR3 is 16 residues. CDR3 amino acids: CASRGGTGLFENEQFF. The DNA for the CDR3 is TGTGCCAGTAGAGGAGGGACAGGCCTCTTCGAGAATGAGCAGTTCTTC. Full variable domain (outside the CDR3, taken from reference TRBV19 and TRBJ2-1): DGGITQSPKYLFRKEGQNVTLSCEQNLNHDAMYWYRQDPGQGLRLIYYSQIVNDFQKGDIAEGYSVSREKKESFPLTVTSAQKNPTAFYLCASRGGTGLFENEQFFGPGTRLTVL.

This chain links TRBV7-2 with TRBJ2-5; 8 nucleotides agree with TRBD1. The CDR3 length is 13 residues. V lost 5 bases to trimming and J lost 3 bases; unmatched junction nucleotides: 2. Germline CDR1 is SGHTA and CDR2 is FQGNSA. The CDR3 sequence is CASSRDRKETQYF. In nucleotides, the CDR3 is TGTGCCAGCAGCCGGGACAGGAAAGAGACCCAGTACTTC. The full variable domain, its missing parts supplied by reference TRBV7-2 and TRBJ2-5, is GAGVSQSPSNKVTEKGKDVELRCDPISGHTALYWYRQSLGQGLEFLIYFQGNSAPDKSGLPSDRFSAERTGGSVSTLTIQRTQQEDSAVYLCASSRDRKETQYFGPGTRLLVL.

This clone was seen a single time. The J gene is TRBJ2-1, the V gene TRBV30, with 10 bases matching TRBD2. This CDR3 has 13 amino acids. CDR1 GTSNPN and CDR2 SVGIG come from the germline V gene (reference sequence). Unmatched junction bases numbered 7, after V lost 4 bases and J lost 10 bases. CDR3 amino acids: CAWISSGRGEQFF. In DNA form, the CDR3 reads TGTGCCTGGATTTCTAGCGGGAGAGGAGAGCAGTTCTTC.

This clone has a single count. The chain is built from TRBV5-1 and TRBJ2-3; no reliable D call. This CDR3 is built from 14 residues. The germline gives CDR1 SGHRS, CDR2 YFSETQ. V was shortened by 0 bases and J by 0 bases, with 5 bases between the two germline ends. The CDR3 bases are TGCGCCAGCAGCTTGGCAGGAAGCACAGATACGCAGTATTTT. Translation gives CASSLAGSTDTQYF.

This clone appeared a few times. The V and J genes are TRBV6-5 and TRBJ1-3, with 8 nucleotides matching TRBD1. Trimming took 4 bases from V and 0 from J; bases not matched to a gene: 5. This CDR3 has 16 amino acids. The germline V gene encodes CDR1 MNHEY and CDR2 SVGAGI. DNA for the CDR3: TGTGCCAGCAGTTTCCGCGGGACAGGCTCTGGAAACACCATATATTTT. Translation gives CASSFRGTGSGNTIYF.

This chain joins TRBV5-1 and TRBJ1-1, with 9 nucleotides matching TRBD1. The CDR3 loop spans 15 amino acids. Germline values: CDR1 SGHRS, CDR2 YFSETQ. V lost 3 bases and J lost 2; bases outside the gene matches: 5. The CDR3 sequence is CASSSQQGANTEAFF. The CDR3 DNA is TGCGCCAGCAGCTCCCAACAGGGGGCCAACACTGAAGCTTTCTTT.

The chain joins TRBV30 to TRBJ1-2; no clear D. V was shortened by 5 bases and J by 8 bases, with 15 bases between the two germline ends. There are 12 residues in the CDR3. CDR1 and CDR2 (germline): GTSNPN, SVGIG (reference sequence). The CDR3 loop reads CAWQRESRGYTF. The CDR3 DNA is TGTGCCTGGCAGAGGGAATCTAGAGGCTACACCTTC.